These 29 T cell receptor beta chains share one sample of origin, sequenced in a study of sequential checkpoint blockade in melanoma. Measured with immunoSEQ multiplex PCR; TCRdb has only the in-frame clones, and not every one. The repertoire consists of fewer than 20,000 clones, with 45% to 65% occurring once and the leading ten covering approximately 16%. Treatment noted: randomized to nivolumab then ipilimumab (arm A) or the reverse (arm B). The sample here was CD8+ T cells sorted from blood (inferred from file names), taken from a patient given nivolumab and ipilimumab in sequence. The receptors were sampled from a human donor with melanoma.

This clone was seen a handful of times. The genes are TRBV4-1 and TRBJ2-7, with 7 bases that match TRBD1. The V segment lost 5 bases and the J segment 4 bases; nucleotides outside the gene matches: 5. The CDR3 contains 13 residues. Germline V lookup: CDR1 MGHRA, CDR2 YSYEKL. In DNA, the CDR3 is TGCGCCAGCAGCACTCAGACAGGGTACGAGCAGTACTTC. It specifies CASSTQTGYEQYF.

CDR3 residues: CASSLTASGGPYNEQFF. The CDR3 nucleotides are TGTGCCAGCAGCTTAACGGCTAGCGGGGGGCCCTACAATGAGCAGTTCTTC. This chain connects TRBV7-3 to TRBJ2-1; 11 positions agree with TRBD2. Germline V gene sequence: CDR1 SGHTA, CDR2 FQGTGA. V shed 0 bases and J 2 bases; nucleotides not matched to a gene: 3. CDR3 length: 17 residues.

Only a few counts were recorded for this clone. CDR3 DNA sequence: TGTGCCAGCAGCTTAGGTCCCGGGGGGACTGAAGCTTTCTTT. Translating it yields CASSLGPGGTEAFF. The chain employs TRBV7-9 and TRBJ1-1; D is perhaps TRBD1 (5 bases). Trimming shortened V by 1 base and J by 5 bases, and 11 bases separated the two germline ends. The V gene's germline CDR1 is SEHNR and CDR2 FQNEAQ (reference sequence). This CDR3 region has 14 residues.

The chain combines TRBV27 with TRBJ2-1; 10 bases are shared with TRBD2. The V gene's germline CDR1 is MNHEY and CDR2 SMNVEV (reference sequence). The trim removed 2 bases at V and 5 bases at J, leaving 0 bases unmatched. CDR3 length: 14 residues. The CDR3 protein is CASSLGLADNEQFF. In DNA form, the CDR3 reads TGTGCCAGCAGTTTAGGACTAGCGGACAATGAGCAGTTCTTC.

V gene TRBV9 combines with J gene TRBJ2-6; TRBD2 matches 8 bases. The CDR3 loop spans 17 amino acids. With V trimmed by 4 bases and J by 1 base, 7 bases remained unmatched. The germline CDR1 and CDR2 sequences are SGDLS and YYNGEE. CDR3 bases: TGTGCCAGCAGCACAATCTCGGGGGGGTCTGGGGCCAACGTCCTGACTTTC. Its translation is CASSTISGGSGANVLTF.

This clone came up many times. The J gene is TRBJ2-5, the V gene TRBV2; a weak D match, TRBD2 (5 bases). V lost 6 bases and J 5 bases, leaving 10 bases between the germline ends. Germline lookup yields CDR1 SNHLY and CDR2 FYNNEI. The CDR3 is 12 amino acids. CDR3 in DNA: TGTGCCAGCAGCTTAGCGTGGGAGACCCAGTACTTC. Its protein is CASSLAWETQYF. The full variable domain, its missing parts supplied by reference TRBV2 and TRBJ2-5, is EPEVTQTPSHQVTQMGQEVILRCVPISNHLYFYWYRQILGQKVEFLVSFYNNEISEKSEIFDDQFSVERPDGSNFTLKIRSTKLEDSAMYFCASSLAWETQYFGPGTRLLVL.

V usage is TRBV9 and J usage is TRBJ2-3; 10 positions agree with TRBD2. Germline CDR1 and CDR2: SGDLS and YYNGEE. Trimming cost V 0 bases and J 6 bases; bases outside gene matches: 7. This CDR3 is built from 16 residues. CDR3 sequence reads: CASSVVLAGAKDTQYF. The CDR3 DNA reads TGTGCCAGCAGCGTAGTTCTAGCGGGGGCGAAGGATACGCAGTATTTT. Complete variable domain (other parts from reference TRBV9 and TRBJ2-3): DSGVTQTPKHLITATGQRVTLRCSPRSGDLSVYWYQQSLDQGLQFLIQYYNGEERAKGNILERFSAQQFPDLHSELNLSSLELGDSALYFCASSVVLAGAKDTQYFGPGTRLTVL.

The chain combines TRBV5-1 with TRBJ2-7; 7 positions agree with TRBD1. Germline CDR1 reads SGHRS; CDR2 reads YFSETQ. This CDR3 has 14 residues. J gave up 5 bases and V 1 base, and 6 bases lay outside the gene matches. CDR3 amino acids: CASSLLRQGDEQYF. The DNA for the CDR3 is TGCGCCAGCAGCTTGCTACGCCAGGGGGACGAGCAGTACTTC.

This clone was seen a few times. V is TRBV29-1 and J is TRBJ2-3; 10 bases match TRBD2. Germline V lookup: CDR1 SQVTM, CDR2 ANQGSEA. J gave up 6 bases and V 6 bases, and 9 bases lay outside the gene matches. This CDR3 has 14 residues. CDR3 sequence reads: CSVPGLAGVDTQYF. Written as DNA, the CDR3 is TGCAGCGTCCCCGGGCTAGCGGGAGTGGATACGCAGTATTTT.

The J gene is TRBJ2-7, the V gene TRBV28; 7 nucleotides align to TRBD1. With V trimmed by 3 bases and J by 7 bases, 9 bases remained unmatched. This CDR3 has 14 residues. The germline gives CDR1 MDHEN, CDR2 SYDVKM. The CDR3 coding sequence is TGTGCCAGCAGTTTCGGGGCAGGGGGTGGGGAGCAGTACTTC. Translated: CASSFGAGGGEQYF.

The rearrangement uses TRBV4-2 and TRBJ1-1; tentatively, D is TRBD1 (6 bases). This CDR3 is built from 15 residues. The germline CDR1 and CDR2 sequences are LGHNA and YNFKEQ. V lost 3 bases, J lost 0 bases, and 11 bases lay in between. The CDR3: CASSHRQVVNTEAFF. In nucleotides, the CDR3 is TGTGCCAGCAGCCACCGACAGGTCGTGAACACTGAAGCTTTCTTT.

This clone has a handful of counts. The chain uses TRBV28 and TRBJ2-2; 7 bases align to TRBD1. This CDR3 is built from 17 residues. CDR1 and CDR2 from the germline V gene are MDHEN and SYDVKM. Trimming removed 6 bases from V and 4 bases from J; junction bases left unmatched: 14. CDR3 sequence: CASSSPDRAWGTGELFF. CDR3 sequence (DNA): TGTGCCAGCAGCTCTCCCGACAGGGCATGGGGCACCGGGGAGCTGTTTTTT.

The chain links TRBV10-3 to TRBJ2-7, with 7 bases identical to TRBD1. CDR3 length: 17 amino acids. V shed 3 bases, J shed 5 bases, and the junction held 16 bases outside the gene matches. Germline-derived CDR1 and CDR2 are ENHRY and SYGVKD. The CDR3 loop is CAISDSDRDIGDHEQYF. As DNA, the CDR3 is TGTGCCATCAGTGACAGTGACAGGGATATCGGTGACCACGAGCAGTACTTC.

The V and J genes are TRBV25-1 and TRBJ1-2; D may be TRBD1 (5 bases). Germline V gene sequence: CDR1 MGHDK, CDR2 SYGVNS. This CDR3 contains 14 residues. With 1 base removed from V and 7 bases from J, the gap between germline ends came to 13 bases. Here the CDR3 DNA reads TGTGCCAGCAGTGAATCGTCAGGGTGGCTTGGCTACACCTTC. Protein: CASSESSGWLGYTF.

This clone has just a few counts. This chain connects TRBV11-1 to TRBJ2-1, with 7 nucleotides matching TRBD2. CDR1 SGHAT and CDR2 FQDESV come from the germline V gene (reference sequence). V dropped 5 bases and J dropped 13; count of bases not matched to a gene: 23. The length of the CDR3 is 17 residues. The CDR3: CASSAPPGRRREEFQFF. CDR3 nucleotide sequence: TGTGCCAGCAGCGCGCCCCCGGGACGGCGACGGGAGGAATTTCAGTTCTTC.

The V and J genes are TRBV7-2 and TRBJ2-3, with 16 bases fitting TRBD2. J was trimmed by 3 bases and V by 1 base; bases with no gene match: 7. CDR3 length equals 19 residues. The germline CDR1 and CDR2 sequences are SGHTA and FQGNSA. CDR3 protein: CASSLGGLAGGFRTDTQYF. The DNA for the CDR3 is TGTGCCAGCAGCTTAGGGGGACTAGCGGGAGGGTTTAGGACAGATACGCAGTATTTT.

This clone has a handful of counts. V usage is TRBV7-9 and J usage is TRBJ1-5, with 7 bases that match TRBD1. J was trimmed by 7 bases and V by 5 bases; bases with no gene match: 11. The CDR3 has 15 residues. From germline, CDR1 is SEHNR and CDR2 FQNEAQ (reference sequence). In DNA, the CDR3 is TGTGCCAGCAGCCAAGGAGACGAGGGGGCCCAGCCCCAGCATTTT. Protein product: CASSQGDEGAQPQHF. The complete variable domain, with remaining parts taken from reference TRBV7-9 and TRBJ1-5, reads DTGVSQNPRHKITKRGQNVTFRCDPISEHNRLYWYRQTLGQGPEFLTYFQNEAQLEKSRLLSDRFSAERPKGSFSTLEIQRTEQGDSAMYLCASSQGDEGAQPQHFGDGTRLSIL.

This clone was observed a few times. The rearrangement uses TRBV5-1 and TRBJ2-7; 7 positions agree with TRBD1. Per the germline V gene, CDR1 is SGHRS and CDR2 is YFSETQ. The trim removed 4 bases at V and 2 bases at J, leaving 9 bases unmatched. The CDR3 has 15 amino acids. CDR3 sequence (DNA): TGCGCCAGCAGCATCCTTCAGGGGGAAACCTACGAGCAGTACTTC. Translated, it gives CASSILQGETYEQYF.

J is TRBJ2-1 and V is TRBV4-2, with unresolved D. The germline CDR1 and CDR2 sequences are LGHNA and YNFKEQ. Trimming removed 4 bases from V and 5 bases from J, with 15 bases in between. This CDR3 is built from 15 residues. This CDR3 reads CASSPSLARHNEQFF. As DNA, the CDR3 is TGTGCCAGCAGCCCCTCTTTAGCTCGCCACAATGAGCAGTTCTTC.

This chain connects TRBV25-1 to TRBJ1-1; tentatively, D is TRBD1 (5 bases). The CDR3 has 16 residues. Trimming left V 3 bases short and J 7 bases short, with 21 bases between. In germline, CDR1 is MGHDK, CDR2 SYGVNS. The CDR3 spells CASSDSLGRGSGEAFF. CDR3 DNA sequence: TGTGCCAGCAGTGACTCCCTCGGCCGGGGGAGCGGTGAAGCTTTCTTT.

This chain joins TRBV6-1 and TRBJ2-7, with D unclear. The germline V gene encodes CDR1 MNHNS and CDR2 SASEGT. CDR3 length equals 13 residues. The V gene lost 5 bases and the J gene lost 1 base, with 9 bases spanning the gap. The CDR3 DNA follows: TGTGCCAGCAGTCAGACGCGGTCCTACGAGCAGTACTTC. Protein: CASSQTRSYEQYF.

The V call is TRBV2, the J call TRBJ1-1; 7 bases are a match to TRBD1. J was trimmed by 2 bases and V by 8 bases; bases with no gene match: 8. This CDR3 comprises 14 residues. Germline lookup yields CDR1 SNHLY and CDR2 FYNNEI. CDR3 bases: TGTGCCAGCGCCGAGGGACAGCTTAACACTGAAGCTTTCTTT. This codes for CASAEGQLNTEAFF.

The chain uses TRBV2 and TRBJ2-2; D possibly corresponds to TRBD2 (6 bases). The V end lost 7 bases, the J end lost 1 base, and 10 bases lay between the germline ends. The CDR3 is 14 amino acids. Germline values: CDR1 SNHLY, CDR2 FYNNEI. CDR3 nucleotide sequence: TGTGCCAGCATACCCGGGGGGAACACCGGGGAGCTGTTTTTT. Translating it yields CASIPGGNTGELFF.

V usage is TRBV29-1 and J usage is TRBJ1-1; D is perhaps TRBD1 (5 bases). The CDR3 loop spans 10 amino acids. Per the germline V gene, CDR1 is SQVTM and CDR2 is ANQGSEA. The V and J ends lost 7 bases and 7 bases respectively, with 10 bases between them. The CDR3 sequence is CSAGGGEAFF. CDR3 nucleotide sequence: TGCAGCGCGGGGGGGGGTGAAGCTTTCTTT.

The rearrangement uses TRBV6-5 and TRBJ2-1; tentative D call: TRBD2 (5 bases). In germline, CDR1 is MNHEY, CDR2 SVGAGI. The CDR3 sequence is 14 residues long. V was trimmed by 5 bases and J by 5 bases, leaving 13 bases between them. CDR3 sequence reads: CASSTPGWDNEQFF. CDR3 nucleotides: TGTGCCAGCAGTACGCCGGGGTGGGACAATGAGCAGTTCTTC.

This clone has a handful of counts. This chain joins TRBV2 and TRBJ2-7, with 10 nucleotides matching TRBD1. The CDR3 spans 13 residues. The V and J ends lost 8 bases and 5 bases, in that order; junction bases with no gene match: 6. CDR1 SNHLY and CDR2 FYNNEI come from the germline V gene. The CDR3 loop is CASQDRGWDEQYF. The CDR3 nucleotides are TGTGCCAGCCAGGACAGGGGGTGGGACGAGCAGTACTTC.

This chain joins TRBV6-1 and TRBJ1-1; tentative D call: TRBD1 (5 bases). The V gene lost 3 bases and the J gene lost 3 bases, with 17 bases spanning the gap. Germline V gives CDR1 MNHNS, CDR2 SASEGT. CDR3 length: 16 amino acids. CDR3 sequence reads: CASSDRGQWEDTEAFF. The CDR3 nucleotides are TGTGCCAGCAGTGACCGGGGCCAGTGGGAGGACACTGAAGCTTTCTTT.

The CDR3 loop reads CASSFGTDSQPQHF. The DNA of the CDR3 is TGTGCCAGCAGCTTCGGGACAGACTCTCAGCCCCAGCATTTT. V usage is TRBV5-6 and J usage is TRBJ1-5; TRBD1 matches 7 bases. Germline values: CDR1 SGHDT, CDR2 YYEEEE. Trimming cost V 2 bases and J 6 bases; bases outside gene matches: 5. The CDR3 totals 14 residues.

The V gene is TRBV10-3, the J gene TRBJ2-7; a possible D gene is TRBD2 (5 bases). With 0 bases removed from V and 0 bases from J, the gap between germline ends came to 18 bases. Looked up from germline, CDR1 is ENHRY and CDR2 is SYGVKD. This CDR3 contains 18 residues. The CDR3 bases are TGTGCCATCAGTGAGTCCGACATTAGCGTACTCAGCTCCTACGAGCAGTACTTC. It codes for CAISESDISVLSSYEQYF.